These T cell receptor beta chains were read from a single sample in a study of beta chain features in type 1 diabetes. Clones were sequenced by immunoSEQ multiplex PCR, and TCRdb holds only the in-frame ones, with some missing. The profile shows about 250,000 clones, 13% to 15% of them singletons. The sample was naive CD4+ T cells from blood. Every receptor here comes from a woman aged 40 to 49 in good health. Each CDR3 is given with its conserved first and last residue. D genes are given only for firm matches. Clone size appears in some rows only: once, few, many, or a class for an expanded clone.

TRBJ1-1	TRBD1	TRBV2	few	TGTGCCAGCAGTTTGGACAGGGGCACTGAAGCTTTCTTT	CASSLDRGTEAFF
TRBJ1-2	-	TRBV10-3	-	TGTGCCATCAGTGAAGGAGGGGCCTATGGCTACACCTTC	CAISEGGAYGYTF
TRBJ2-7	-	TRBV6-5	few	TGTGCCAGCAGTTACACAGGTGTCTACGAGCAGTACTTC	CASSYTGVYEQYF
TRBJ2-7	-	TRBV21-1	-	TGTGCCAGCAGCAAGGGTCGGGAGCGGGAGTCCTACGAGCAGTACTTC	CASSKGRERESYEQYF
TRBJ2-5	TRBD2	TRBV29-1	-	TGCAGCGTTGCACTAGCGGGGGGACAAGAGACCCAGTACTTC	CSVALAGGQETQYF
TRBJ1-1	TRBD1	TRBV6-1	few	TGTGCCAGCACTAGACAGGGCGACACTGAAGCTTTCTTT	CASTRQGDTEAFF
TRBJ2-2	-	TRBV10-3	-	TGTGCCATCAGTGGAAGTCAGGCCAACACCGGGGAGCTGTTTTTT	CAISGSQANTGELFF
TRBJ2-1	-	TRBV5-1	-	TGCGCCAGCAACACAATACAGGGCGGCGAGCAGTTCTTC	CASNTIQGGEQFF
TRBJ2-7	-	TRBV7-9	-	TGTGCCAGCAGGGGTGGAGGGGCCCCCTACGAGCAGTACTTC	CASRGGGAPYEQYF
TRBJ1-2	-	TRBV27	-	TGTGCCAGCAGCCGCGGGGGGGGGCTTTCATATGGCTACACCTTC	CASSRGGGLSYGYTF
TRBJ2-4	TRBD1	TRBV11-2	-	TGTGCCAGCAGCTTATCAGACAGGGGAAGCAAAAACATTCAGTACTTC	CASSLSDRGSKNIQYF
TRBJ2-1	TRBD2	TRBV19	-	TGTGCCAGTAGTAGCGGGGGGACTTACAATGAGCAGTTCTTC	CASSSGGTYNEQFF
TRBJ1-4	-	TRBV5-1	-	TGCGCCAGCAGCTTGGACCCCGCCGGGTTAAGCGAAAAACTGTTTTTT	CASSLDPAGLSEKLFF
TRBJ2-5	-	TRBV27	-	TGTGCCAGCAGTTTATCCCCGTTCACTCCCAAGTACTTC	CASSLSPFTPKYF
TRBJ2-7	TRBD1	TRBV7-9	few	TGTGCCAGCAGCCTACTGGGACAGGGGGCCGACGAGCAGTACTTC	CASSLLGQGADEQYF
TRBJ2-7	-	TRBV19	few	TGTGCCAGTTCCAGACAGACGAGCTCCTACGAGCAGTACTTC	CASSRQTSSYEQYF
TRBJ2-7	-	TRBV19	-	TGTGCCAGCTCAACCAGGGACTACGAGCAGTACTTC	CASSTRDYEQYF
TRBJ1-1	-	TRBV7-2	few	TGTGCCAGCAGCTTGGAGTTTTCCACTGAAGCTTTCTTT	CASSLEFSTEAFF
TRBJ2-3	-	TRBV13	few	TGTGCCAGCAGCCCAAGGTCGACTAGTTCTGTGCGTTCCCCAGATACGCAGTATTTT	CASSPRSTSSVRSPDTQYF
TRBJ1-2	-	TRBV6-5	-	TGTGCCAGCAGTCCGGACAAGCTCTATGGCTACACCTTC	CASSPDKLYGYTF
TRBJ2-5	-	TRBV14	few	TGTGCCAGCAGCCGACCTTTTACAGGGAAGCAAGAGACCCAGTACTTC	CASSRPFTGKQETQYF
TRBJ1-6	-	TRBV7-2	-	TGTGCCAGCAGCCCCCCGGGACATGCTAATTCACCCCTCCACTTT	CASSPPGHANSPLHF
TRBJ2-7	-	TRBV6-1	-	TGTGCCAGCAGTTTCGGACGGGAAAGCGAGCAGTACTTC	CASSFGRESEQYF
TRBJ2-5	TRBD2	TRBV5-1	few	TGCGCCAGCAGCTTGGAACTAGCGGGGCAAGAGACCCAGTACTTC	CASSLELAGQETQYF
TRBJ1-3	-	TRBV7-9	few	TGTGCCAGCAGCGTTCCCAAGGGGCCTGGAAACACCATATATTTT	CASSVPKGPGNTIYF
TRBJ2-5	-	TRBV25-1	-	TGTGCCAGCAGTGATCGGAGGAATATCCAAGAGACCCAGTACTTC	CASSDRRNIQETQYF
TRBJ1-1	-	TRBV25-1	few	TGTGCCAGCAGTGGGGGCCGGGGGGCTTTCTTT	CASSGGRGAFF
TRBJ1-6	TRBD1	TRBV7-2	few	TGTGCCAGCAGCCCAGGACAGGAGTCAATTTCACCCCTCCACTTT	CASSPGQESISPLHF
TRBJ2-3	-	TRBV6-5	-	TGTGCCAGCAGTGGGAGTGCAGATACGCAGTATTTT	CASSGSADTQYF
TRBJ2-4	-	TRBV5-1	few	TGCGCCAGCAGCTTTCTCGGTCCTGGAAACATTCAGTACTTC	CASSFLGPGNIQYF
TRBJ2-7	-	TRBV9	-	TGTGCCAGCAGCGTAGAGCCGATTAGCGGAACCTACGAGCAGTACTTC	CASSVEPISGTYEQYF
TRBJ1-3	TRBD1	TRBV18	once	TGTGCCAGCTCACTCCTGACAGGGGGATATTCTGGAAACACCATATATTTT	CASSLLTGGYSGNTIYF
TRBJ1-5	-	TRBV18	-	TGTGCCAGCTCACTAGATTATAGCAATCAGCCCCAGCATTTT	CASSLDYSNQPQHF
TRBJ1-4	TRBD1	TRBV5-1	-	TGCGCCAGCAGCTTGGCCGACAGGGAAGATAATGAAAAACTGTTTTTT	CASSLADREDNEKLFF
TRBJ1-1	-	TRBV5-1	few	TGCGCCAGCAGCTTCCCAAACACTGAAGCTTTCTTT	CASSFPNTEAFF
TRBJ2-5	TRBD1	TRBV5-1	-	TGCGCCAGCGGGAAGGGACAGTACCAAGAGACCCAGTACTTC	CASGKGQYQETQYF
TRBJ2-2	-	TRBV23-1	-	TGCGCCAGCAGTCATTCAGGGCGCGATTATGTCGGGGAGCTGTTTTTT	CASSHSGRDYVGELFF
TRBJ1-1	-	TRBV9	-	TGTGCCAGCAGCGTAGTCTTCTCCCGGACAGCCGACACTGAAGCTTTCTTT	CASSVVFSRTADTEAFF
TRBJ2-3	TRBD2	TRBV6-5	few	TGTGCCAGCAGTTACAGTGGCGGGGGGGCCGCAGATACGCAGTATTTT	CASSYSGGGAADTQYF
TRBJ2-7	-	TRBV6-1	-	TGTGCCAGCAGTGAAATTCGTGTTCAGGGACAGTACTTC	CASSEIRVQGQYF
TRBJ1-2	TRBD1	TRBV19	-	TGTGCCAGTAGTTTCGGGACAGGGGGTAGTGCTAACTATGGCTACACCTTC	CASSFGTGGSANYGYTF
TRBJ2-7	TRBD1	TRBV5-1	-	TGCGCCAGCCACTCGTCCGGGACAGGGTCCTACGAGCAGTACTTC	CASHSSGTGSYEQYF
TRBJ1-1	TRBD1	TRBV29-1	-	TGCAGCGTCAAGAAGTGGGGACAGGAGCACATGAACACTGAAGCTTTCTTT	CSVKKWGQEHMNTEAFF
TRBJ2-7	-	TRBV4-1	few	TGCGCTAACACCCAGGGCCCGAAATCCTACGAGCAGTACTTC	CANTQGPKSYEQYF
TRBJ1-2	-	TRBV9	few	TGTGCCAGCAGCGTAAGGGGGACGTGGGGCTACACCTTC	CASSVRGTWGYTF